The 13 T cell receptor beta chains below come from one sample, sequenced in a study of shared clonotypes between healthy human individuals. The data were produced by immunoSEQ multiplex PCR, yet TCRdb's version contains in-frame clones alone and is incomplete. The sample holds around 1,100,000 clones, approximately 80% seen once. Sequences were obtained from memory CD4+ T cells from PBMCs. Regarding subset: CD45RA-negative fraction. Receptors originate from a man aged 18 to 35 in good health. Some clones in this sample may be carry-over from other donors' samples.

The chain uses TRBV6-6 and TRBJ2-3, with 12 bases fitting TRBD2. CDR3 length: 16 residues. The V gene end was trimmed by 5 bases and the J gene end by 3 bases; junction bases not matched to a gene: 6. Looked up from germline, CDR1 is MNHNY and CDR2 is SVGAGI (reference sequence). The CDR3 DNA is TGTGCCAGCAGTCAGTACCTAGCGGGAGGGACAGATACGCAGTATTTT. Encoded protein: CASSQYLAGGTDTQYF.

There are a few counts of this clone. The CDR3 is CASSGGTWTEAFF. The CDR3 DNA reads TGTGCCAGCAGCGGAGGGACATGGACTGAAGCTTTCTTT. This rearrangement joins TRBV9 to TRBJ1-1; tentative D call: TRBD1 (6 bases). V was cut by 3 bases and J by 5 bases, with 11 bases left in between. This CDR3 has 13 amino acids. The germline V gene has CDR1 SGDLS and CDR2 YYNGEE. The full variable domain, completed using reference TRBV9 and TRBJ1-1, is DSGVTQTPKHLITATGQRVTLRCSPRSGDLSVYWYQQSLDQGLQFLIQYYNGEERAKGNILERFSAQQFPDLHSELNLSSLELGDSALYFCASSGGTWTEAFFGQGTRLTVV.

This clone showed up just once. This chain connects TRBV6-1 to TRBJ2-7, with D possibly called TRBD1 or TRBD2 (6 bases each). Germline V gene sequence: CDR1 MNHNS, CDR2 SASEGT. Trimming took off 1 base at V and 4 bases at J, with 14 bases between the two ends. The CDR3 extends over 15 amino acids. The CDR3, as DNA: TGTGCCAGCAGTGAAGTGGGGGGCGCGGGATACGAGCAGTACTTC. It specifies CASSEVGGAGYEQYF.

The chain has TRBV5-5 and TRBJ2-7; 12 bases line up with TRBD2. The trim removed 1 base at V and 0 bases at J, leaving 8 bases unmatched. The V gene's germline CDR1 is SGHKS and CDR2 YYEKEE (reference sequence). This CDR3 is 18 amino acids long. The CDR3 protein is CASSLLTSGGPSSYEQYF. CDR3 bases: TGTGCCAGCAGCTTGTTGACTAGCGGGGGACCCAGCTCCTACGAGCAGTACTTC.

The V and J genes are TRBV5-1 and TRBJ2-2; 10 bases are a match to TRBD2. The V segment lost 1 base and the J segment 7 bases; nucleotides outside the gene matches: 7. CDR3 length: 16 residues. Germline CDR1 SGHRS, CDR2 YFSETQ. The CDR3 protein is CASSLLASGGGGELFF. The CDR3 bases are TGCGCCAGCAGCTTGCTGGCTAGCGGGGGCGGCGGGGAGCTGTTTTTT.

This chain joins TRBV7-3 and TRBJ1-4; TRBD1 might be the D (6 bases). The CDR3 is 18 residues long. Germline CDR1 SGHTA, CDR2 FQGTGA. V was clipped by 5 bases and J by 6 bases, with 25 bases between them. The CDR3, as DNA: TGTGCCAGCAGCCCCTACAGGGTCTTGGGCGGTTTCGATGAAAAACTGTTTTTT. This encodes CASSPYRVLGGFDEKLFF.

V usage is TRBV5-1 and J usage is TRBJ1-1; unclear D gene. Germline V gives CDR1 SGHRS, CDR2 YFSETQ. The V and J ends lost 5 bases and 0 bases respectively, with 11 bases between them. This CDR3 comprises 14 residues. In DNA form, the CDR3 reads TGCGCCAGCAGTCTAGGAGACATGAACACTGAAGCTTTCTTT. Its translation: CASSLGDMNTEAFF.

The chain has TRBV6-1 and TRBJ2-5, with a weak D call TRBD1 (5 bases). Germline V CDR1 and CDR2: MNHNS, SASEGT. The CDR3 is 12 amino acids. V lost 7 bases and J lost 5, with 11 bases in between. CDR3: CASNQGYETQYF. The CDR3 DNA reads TGTGCCAGCAATCAGGGATACGAGACCCAGTACTTC.

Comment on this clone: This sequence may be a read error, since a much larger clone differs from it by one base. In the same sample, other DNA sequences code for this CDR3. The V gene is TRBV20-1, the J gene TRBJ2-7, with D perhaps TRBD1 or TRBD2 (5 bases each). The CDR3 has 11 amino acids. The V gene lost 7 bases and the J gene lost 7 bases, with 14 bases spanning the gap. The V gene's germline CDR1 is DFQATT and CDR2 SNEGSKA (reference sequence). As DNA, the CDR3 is TGCAGTGTAGGGACCCCCCTAGAGCAGTACTTC. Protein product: CSVGTPLEQYF.

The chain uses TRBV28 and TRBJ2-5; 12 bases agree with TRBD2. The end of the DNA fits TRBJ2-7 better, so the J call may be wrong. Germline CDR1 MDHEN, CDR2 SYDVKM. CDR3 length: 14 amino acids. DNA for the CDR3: TGTGCCAGCAGGCCCGGGACTAGCGGGTACGAGCAGTACTTC. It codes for CASRPGTSGYEQYF.

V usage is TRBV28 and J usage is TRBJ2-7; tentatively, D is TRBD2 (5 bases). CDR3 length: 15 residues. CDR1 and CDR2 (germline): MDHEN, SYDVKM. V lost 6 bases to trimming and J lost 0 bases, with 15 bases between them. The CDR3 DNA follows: TGTGCCAGCAGGGAGGACCAAAGTTACTCCTACGAGCAGTACTTC. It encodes CASREDQSYSYEQYF.

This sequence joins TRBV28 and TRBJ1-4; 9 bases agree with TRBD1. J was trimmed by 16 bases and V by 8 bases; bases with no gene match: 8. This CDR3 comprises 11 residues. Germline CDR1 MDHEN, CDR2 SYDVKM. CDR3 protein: CASGPLGQGFF. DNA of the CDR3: TGTGCCAGCGGACCCCTGGGACAGGGGTTTTTT.

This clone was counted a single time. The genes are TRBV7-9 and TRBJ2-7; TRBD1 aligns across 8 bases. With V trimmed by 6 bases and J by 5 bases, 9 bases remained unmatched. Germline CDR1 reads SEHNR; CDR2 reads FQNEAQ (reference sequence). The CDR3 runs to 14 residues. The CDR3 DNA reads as TGTGCCAGCAGTCTCGACAGGGGCTCAGACGAGCAGTACTTC. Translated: CASSLDRGSDEQYF.